One and the same sample provided the 26 T cell receptor beta chains below, sequenced in a study of cytomegalovirus exposure and HLA in healthy donors. Amplification used 60 Vbeta primers and 13 Jbeta primers. Assay: immunoSEQ multiplex PCR; the TCRdb copy retains only in-frame clones and omits some. Of about 300,000 clones in the sample, approximately 90% were seen once. Sequencing was performed on PBMCs. The origin of the receptors is a middle-aged man in good health and CMV-seropositive.

The gene calls are TRBV19 and TRBJ2-3; D remains ambiguous. This CDR3 contains 13 residues. Germline V gene lookup returns CDR1 LNHDA and CDR2 SQIVND (reference sequence). V was clipped by 4 bases and J by 0 bases, with 5 bases between them. The DNA for the CDR3 is TGTGCCAGTAGTACGAGTAGCACAGATACGCAGTATTTT. This translates into CASSTSSTDTQYF.

The chain couples TRBV20-1 to TRBJ2-7, with D possibly TRBD2 on 6 matching bases. Trimming left V 1 base short and J 12 bases short, with 10 bases between. The CDR3 length is 10 residues. Germline CDR1 reads DFQATT; CDR2 reads SNEGSKA (reference sequence). This chain's CDR3 is CSARAEGAYF. The CDR3 nucleotides read TGCAGTGCTAGAGCGGAGGGAGCGTACTTC.

The chain has TRBV27 and TRBJ2-1; 12 nucleotides match TRBD2. The V gene end was trimmed by 2 bases and the J gene end by 1 base; junction bases not matched to a gene: 6. The CDR3 contains 18 residues. Germline V lookup: CDR1 MNHEY, CDR2 SMNVEV (reference sequence). The CDR3 reads CASSLRLAGEMSYNEQFF. As DNA, the CDR3 is TGTGCCAGCAGTTTAAGACTAGCGGGAGAGATGTCCTACAATGAGCAGTTCTTC.

The chain carries TRBV7-3 and TRBJ2-2; TRBD1 matches at 7 bases. J lost 4 bases, V lost 1 base, and 9 bases had no gene match. The germline CDR1 and CDR2 sequences are SGHTA and FQGTGA. CDR3 length: 17 amino acids. In DNA form, the CDR3 reads TGTGCCAGCAGCTTAATGCCGGCAGGGGGTACCACCGGGGAGCTGTTTTTT. Residues: CASSLMPAGGTTGELFF.

The genes are TRBV11-2 and TRBJ2-7, with 12 bases aligning to TRBD2. The CDR3 covers 17 residues. Germline V lookup: CDR1 SGHAT, CDR2 FQNNGV. The junction had 7 bases not matched to a gene; V was cut back by 0 bases and J by 4 bases. CDR3 nucleotide sequence: TGTGCCAGCAGCTTAGACGGACTAGCGGGAAACTTATACGAGCAGTACTTC. This encodes CASSLDGLAGNLYEQYF.

The rearrangement uses TRBV4-1 and TRBJ2-1; 10 bases map to TRBD2. This CDR3 region has 19 residues. Per germline, CDR1 MGHRA and CDR2 YSYEKL. V shed 1 base and J 0 bases; nucleotides not matched to a gene: 9. The CDR3: CASSQVGGTSGTSYNEQFF. The DNA for the CDR3 is TGCGCCAGCAGCCAAGTGGGTGGAACTAGCGGGACCTCCTACAATGAGCAGTTCTTC.

V gene TRBV6-5 combines with J gene TRBJ1-5, with 7 bases matching TRBD1. The germline V gene encodes CDR1 MNHEY and CDR2 SVGAGI. The CDR3 has 14 amino acids. With V trimmed by 7 bases and J by 4 bases, 7 bases remained unmatched. The CDR3 DNA reads as TGTGCCAGCAATCCCTCAGGGGGGAATCAGCCCCAGCATTTT. It codes for CASNPSGGNQPQHF.

This chain links TRBV6-6 with TRBJ2-1, with 8 positions matching TRBD2. The CDR3 has 15 amino acids. Germline CDR1 reads MNHNY; CDR2 reads SVGAGI (reference sequence). V shed 7 bases and J 4 bases; nucleotides not matched to a gene: 9. In DNA, the CDR3 is TGTGCCAGCATGGGTGCGGGAGGAAGTTACAATGAGCAGTTCTTC. Translation gives CASMGAGGSYNEQFF.

The rearrangement uses TRBV11-2 and TRBJ1-1, with D perhaps TRBD1 (5 bases). Germline CDR1 is SGHAT and CDR2 is FQNNGV. The CDR3 is 12 residues long. V was clipped by 3 bases and J by 4 bases, with 6 bases between them. In DNA, the CDR3 is TGTGCCAGCAGCTTTCAGGGCACTGAAGCTTTCTTT. Its protein is CASSFQGTEAFF.

The chain recombines TRBV5-4 with TRBJ2-7; the D gene is possibly TRBD2 (6 bases). The CDR3 has 15 amino acids. Between the trimmed V and J ends, which lost 2 bases and 7 bases, there was a span of 19 bases. Germline CDR1 SGHNT, CDR2 YYREEE (reference sequence). CDR3 nucleotides: TGTGCCAGCAGCTTTCGTGACAGAGTTGGGGGGGAGCAGTACTTC. It is translated as CASSFRDRVGGEQYF.

In the case of this clone: Germline and junction disagree at one end, which may indicate a read error. V usage is TRBV7-2 and J usage is TRBJ2-1; D perhaps matches TRBD1 (5 bases). CDR3 length equals 16 residues. CDR1 and CDR2 (germline): SGHTA, FQGNSA. CDR3 nucleotide sequence: TGTGCCAGCAGCTTAGGACAGCTCTTCTATTCCAATCAGCAGTTCTTC. This codes for CASSLGQLFYSNQQFF.

This chain links TRBV4-1 with TRBJ2-1; 8 bases are shared with TRBD2. V trimming: 1 base; J trimming: 9 bases; junction bases outside the gene matches: 8. CDR3 length: 15 amino acids. Germline CDR1 and CDR2: MGHRA and YSYEKL. The CDR3 nucleotides are TGCGCCAGCAGCCAAGTGGCGGGGGGCGAGGGTGAGCAGTTCTTC. Translation gives CASSQVAGGEGEQFF.

The chain uses TRBV29-1 and TRBJ2-1, with TRBD2 matching 9 bases. CDR3 length: 13 residues. The germline gives CDR1 SQVTM, CDR2 ANQGSEA. The V and J ends lost 7 bases and 9 bases, in that order; junction bases with no gene match: 10. DNA for the CDR3: TGCAGCGCCGGGGCGGGAGGGACGGGTGAGCAGTTCTTC. This encodes CSAGAGGTGEQFF.

V is TRBV7-3 and J is TRBJ2-5, with TRBD1 matching 10 bases. Looked up from germline, CDR1 is SGHTA and CDR2 is FQGTGA. This CDR3 has 16 amino acids. The ends lost 2 bases at V and 5 bases at J; junction bases unmatched: 8. This chain's CDR3 is CASSLFRDRGGETQYF. CDR3 nucleotide sequence: TGTGCCAGCAGCTTATTCCGGGACAGGGGAGGGGAGACCCAGTACTTC.

The chain employs TRBV7-9 and TRBJ2-7; D perhaps matches TRBD1 (6 bases). In germline, CDR1 is SEHNR, CDR2 FQNEAQ (reference sequence). V lost 4 bases and J 2 bases, leaving 15 bases between the germline ends. The CDR3 runs 15 residues. The CDR3 protein is CASSSVPSGAYEQYF. The CDR3 nucleotides are TGTGCCAGCAGCTCGGTACCATCAGGGGCCTACGAGCAGTACTTC.

The gene calls are TRBV5-1 and TRBJ2-1; the match to TRBD2 covers 11 bases. Losses at the gene ends were 2 bases for V and 8 bases for J; bases not matched to a gene: 6. From germline, CDR1 is SGHRS and CDR2 YFSETQ. The CDR3 spans 15 residues. The CDR3 spells CASSLTSGRRYEQFF. Written as DNA, the CDR3 is TGCGCCAGCAGCTTAACTAGCGGGAGACGATATGAGCAGTTCTTC.

This clone was counted between two and nine times. This chain connects TRBV14 to TRBJ2-7; 13 bases line up with TRBD2. There are 16 residues in the CDR3. Germline V gives CDR1 SGHDN, CDR2 FVKESK. Trimming cost V 3 bases and J 3 bases; bases outside gene matches: 5. CDR3 DNA: TGTGCCAGCAGCCAGGGACTAGCGGGAATTCGCTACGAGCAGTACTTC. It yields the protein CASSQGLAGIRYEQYF.

The chain recombines TRBV27 with TRBJ1-1; D remains ambiguous. This CDR3 has 14 residues. Germline V gives CDR1 MNHEY, CDR2 SMNVEV (reference sequence). V lost 2 bases and J 4 bases, leaving 11 bases between the germline ends. Here the CDR3 DNA reads TGTGCCAGCAGTTTACTTCGGTCAAGCACTGAAGCTTTCTTT. Encoded protein: CASSLLRSSTEAFF.

The genes are TRBV7-2 and TRBJ2-5, with 10 bases matching TRBD1. The J segment lost 5 bases and the V segment lost 5 bases, leaving 14 bases of the junction unmatched. This CDR3 comprises 17 residues. Germline V gene data show CDR1 as SGHTA and CDR2 as FQGNSA. The CDR3 reads CASSRDLRTGGRETQYF. Here the CDR3 DNA reads TGTGCCAGCAGCCGCGACCTTCGGACAGGGGGTCGGGAGACCCAGTACTTC.

The genes are TRBV28 and TRBJ2-7; D unresolved. The length of the CDR3 is 13 residues. Trimming removed 4 bases from V and 2 bases from J, with 9 bases in between. CDR1 is MDHEN and CDR2 is SYDVKM in the germline V gene. DNA of the CDR3: TGTGCCAGCAGTTCCCGACTGACCTACGAGCAGTACTTC. Translating it yields CASSSRLTYEQYF.

The sample holds one count of this clone. CDR3 DNA sequence: TGTGCCAGCAGCCCAAGACAGGGCCCCTACAATGAGCAGTTCTTC. Its protein is CASSPRQGPYNEQFF. The J gene is TRBJ2-1, the V gene TRBV5-4, with 7 bases fitting TRBD1. The CDR3 is 15 amino acids. Germline trimming cut 4 bases from V and 2 bases from J; bases unmatched to any gene: 6. Germline lookup yields CDR1 SGHNT and CDR2 YYREEE (reference sequence).

This chain joins TRBV5-1 and TRBJ1-2; TRBD1 agrees at 7 bases. Germline CDR1 reads SGHRS; CDR2 reads YFSETQ. The V and J ends lost 2 bases and 1 base, in that order; junction bases with no gene match: 8. The CDR3 extends over 16 amino acids. This chain's CDR3 is CASSFQSGTDNYGYTF. The CDR3 bases are TGCGCCAGCAGCTTCCAATCCGGGACAGATAACTATGGCTACACCTTC.

The sample holds one count of this clone. The chain joins TRBV7-3 to TRBJ2-3; 11 positions agree with TRBD2. V dropped 5 bases and J dropped 3; count of bases not matched to a gene: 4. CDR3 length: 15 amino acids. CDR1 and CDR2 (germline): SGHTA, FQGTGA. For the CDR3, the DNA is TGTGCCAGCAGCATTAGCGGGAGGGGGACAGATACGCAGTATTTT. It codes for CASSISGRGTDTQYF.

The rearrangement uses TRBV14 and TRBJ2-1; 7 positions match TRBD1. V shed 4 bases and J 0 bases; nucleotides not matched to a gene: 6. There are 16 residues in the CDR3. CDR1 is SGHDN and CDR2 is FVKESK in the germline V gene. The CDR3 reads CASSLNRGRSYNEQFF. The CDR3 coding sequence is TGTGCCAGCAGCCTCAACAGGGGACGCTCCTACAATGAGCAGTTCTTC.

The rearrangement uses TRBV5-1 and TRBJ2-1; 8 bases match TRBD2. From germline, CDR1 is SGHRS and CDR2 YFSETQ. This CDR3 is built from 16 residues. V lost 3 bases to trimming and J lost 8 bases; unmatched junction nucleotides: 13. The CDR3 loop reads CASSSAVGGRWYEQFF. The CDR3 bases are TGCGCCAGCAGCTCTGCCGTTGGCGGGAGGTGGTATGAGCAGTTCTTC.

The CDR3 protein is CASSTHRGTEAFF. DNA for the CDR3: TGTGCCAGCAGTACTCACAGGGGGACTGAAGCTTTCTTT. The V and J genes are TRBV27 and TRBJ1-1; 8 nucleotides agree with TRBD1. Unmatched junction bases numbered 4, after V lost 5 bases and J lost 5 bases. The CDR3 runs 13 residues. Germline CDR1 and CDR2: MNHEY and SMNVEV (reference sequence).